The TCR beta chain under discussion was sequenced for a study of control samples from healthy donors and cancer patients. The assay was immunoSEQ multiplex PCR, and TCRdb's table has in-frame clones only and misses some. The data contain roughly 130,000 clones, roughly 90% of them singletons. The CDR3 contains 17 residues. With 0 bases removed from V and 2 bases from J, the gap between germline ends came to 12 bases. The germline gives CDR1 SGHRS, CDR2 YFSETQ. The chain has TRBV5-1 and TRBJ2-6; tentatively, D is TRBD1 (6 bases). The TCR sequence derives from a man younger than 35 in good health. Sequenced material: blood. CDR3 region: CASSLEPGAAGANVLTF. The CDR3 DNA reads TGCGCCAGCAGCTTGGAGCCAGGGGCTGCTGGGGCCAACGTCCTGACTTTC.